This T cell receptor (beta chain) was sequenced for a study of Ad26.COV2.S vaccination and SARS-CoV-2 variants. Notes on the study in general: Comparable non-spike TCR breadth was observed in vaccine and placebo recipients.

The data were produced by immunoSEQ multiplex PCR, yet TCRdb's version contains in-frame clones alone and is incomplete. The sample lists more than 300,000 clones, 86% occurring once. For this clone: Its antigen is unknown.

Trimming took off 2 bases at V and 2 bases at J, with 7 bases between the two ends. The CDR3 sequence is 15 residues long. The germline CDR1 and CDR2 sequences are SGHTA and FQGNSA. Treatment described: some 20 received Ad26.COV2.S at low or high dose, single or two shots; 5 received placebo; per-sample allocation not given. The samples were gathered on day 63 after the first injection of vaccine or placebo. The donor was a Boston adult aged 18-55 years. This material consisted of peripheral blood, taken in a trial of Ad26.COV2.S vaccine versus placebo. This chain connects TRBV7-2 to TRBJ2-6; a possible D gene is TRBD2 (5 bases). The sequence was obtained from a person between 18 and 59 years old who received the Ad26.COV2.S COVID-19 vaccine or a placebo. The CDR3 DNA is TGTGCCAGCAGCTTAAGCGGAGCTGGGGCCAACGTCCTGACTTTC. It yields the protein CASSLSGAGANVLTF.